This T cell receptor beta chain came from a study of T cells in Graves' hyperthyroidism and ophthalmopathy. CDR3 length: 13 residues. V dropped 6 bases and J dropped 5 bases, with 11 bases sitting between them. Germline V gene lookup returns CDR1 LNHDA and CDR2 SQIVND (reference sequence). Study results and limitations: Peripheral blood also featured most of the thyroid clonotypes expanded above 0.001. A model of 13 V-J pairs discriminated ophthalmopathy from stable hyperthyroidism.

The sample holds a few counts of this clonotype. Its antigen remains unidentified. Uncontrolled infection, other autoimmune disease, pregnancy or lactation barred patients from enrollment. Isolation of PBMCs was performed on about 10 ml fresh peripheral blood. Amplified TCR beta CDR3 regions derived from RNA transcripts. HTBI primers were used for first-round RT-PCR of the TCR CDR3. TCRdb re-called the multiplex PCR reads through MiXCR, storing one row per CDR3 protein. The repertoire holds approximately 400,000 distinct CDR3 sequences, approximately 15% seen once, with roughly 11% in the top ten. The chain employs TRBV19 and TRBJ2-1; possible D gene TRBD2, 5 bases. Sequencing was carried out using blood. The receptor comes from a woman aged 55-69 years with Graves' hyperthyroidism. The chain's CDR3 is CASSGNYNNEQFF. CDR3 DNA: TGTGCCAGTAGCGGGAATTATAACAATGAGCAGTTCTTC.